One and the same sample provided the 10 T cell receptor beta chains below, sequenced in a study of early T cells in non-severe SARS-CoV-2 infection (dated by TCRdb to the early 2020s). Receptor libraries were prepared by 5' RACE. Sequencer: NextSeq 500. TCRdb applied fastp at Q25 and MiXCR to the public reads, then kept only in-frame beta chains. Rows matching on CDR3 protein sequence are summarized as one entry with the most common DNA and genes. This sample has roughly 110,000 distinct CDR3 sequences in its table, and approximately 12% of those were observed once. Roughly 7.1% of the sample belongs to the ten largest clones. The specimen sequenced was whole blood. Source of these receptors: an adult who was a healthcare worker with PCR-confirmed SARS-CoV-2 infection or an uninfected control (not recorded which).

In this sample, this clonotype turned up many times. CDR3 DNA: TGCAGTGCTATCCCCCGGGGGGCTTTCGGGGGAAACATTCAGTACTTC. Residues: CSAIPRGAFGGNIQYF. The rearrangement uses TRBV20-1 and TRBJ2-4; TRBD2 is a possible D gene (7 bases). This CDR3 has 16 residues. Germline CDR1 is DFQATT and CDR2 is SNEGSKA (reference sequence). The V and J ends lost 4 bases and 6 bases respectively, with 22 bases between them.

This clonotype occurred many times. The CDR3, as DNA: TGTGCCAGCAGCATTCCTGGCGGGAGCTACAATGAGCAGTTCTTC. Amino acids: CASSIPGGSYNEQFF. This chain connects TRBV28 to TRBJ2-1; 7 bases agree with TRBD2. The CDR3 has 15 residues. V dropped 6 bases and J dropped 3; count of bases not matched to a gene: 8. CDR1 and CDR2 (germline): MDHEN, SYDVKM.

This clonotype was detected a few times. The J gene is TRBJ1-4, the V gene TRBV4-1; the D is unclear. Germline V gene sequence: CDR1 MGHRA, CDR2 YSYEKL. CDR3 length: 14 residues. V gave up 0 bases and J gave up 3 bases, with 5 bases separating them. As DNA, the CDR3 is TGCGCCAGCAGCCAAGATGGGTCTAATGAAAAACTGTTTTTT. Translating it yields CASSQDGSNEKLFF.

The chain couples TRBV9 to TRBJ1-4; no definite D call. Germline V CDR1 and CDR2: SGDLS, YYNGEE. Trimming stripped 4 bases from V and 8 bases from J, with 12 bases between. This CDR3 has 13 amino acids. Written as DNA, the CDR3 is TGTGCCAGCAGCTCCCAGGCCGAGGAAAAACTGTTTTTT. Amino acids: CASSSQAEEKLFF. The whole variable domain, filled in from reference TRBV9 and TRBJ1-4, reads DSGVTQTPKHLITATGQRVTLRCSPRSGDLSVYWYQQSLDQGLQFLIQYYNGEERAKGNILERFSAQQFPDLHSELNLSSLELGDSALYFCASSSQAEEKLFFGSGTQLSVL.

Written as DNA, the CDR3 is TGTGCCAGCCAGACAGGGACCTATGGCTACACCTTC. This codes for CASQTGTYGYTF. The chain uses TRBV6-2 or TRBV6-3 and TRBJ1-2, with 7 nucleotides matching TRBD1. Germline V gene data show CDR1 as MNHEY and CDR2 as SVGEGT. Losses at the gene ends were 8 bases for V and 4 bases for J; bases not matched to a gene: 4. The CDR3 length is 12 residues.

This clonotype was observed at least ten times. J is TRBJ2-1 and V is TRBV20-1; D remains unclear. From germline, CDR1 is DFQATT and CDR2 SNEGSKA (reference sequence). Trimming removed 1 base from V and 7 bases from J, with 2 bases in between. CDR3 length equals 10 residues. The DNA of the CDR3 is TGCAGTGCTAGAGCGAATGAGCAGTTCTTC. This codes for CSARANEQFF.

There are a few counts of this clonotype. The CDR3 nucleotides read TGTGCCAGCAGTTCCGGACAGACCATCAAAAACATTCAGTACTTC. It specifies CASSSGQTIKNIQYF. The genes are TRBV28 and TRBJ2-4, with D possibly TRBD1 on 6 matching bases. The CDR3 covers 15 residues. Germline CDR1 reads MDHEN; CDR2 reads SYDVKM. V was shortened by 4 bases and J by 3 bases, with 13 bases between the two germline ends.

Many counts were recorded for this clonotype. V usage is TRBV20-1 and J usage is TRBJ2-1; 7 nucleotides match TRBD2. V lost 5 bases to trimming and J lost 7 bases; unmatched junction nucleotides: 26. This CDR3 contains 19 residues. Germline V gene data show CDR1 as DFQATT and CDR2 as SNEGSKA (reference sequence). The CDR3 coding sequence is TGCAGTGCTTCGAGACCGCGGGTCTCGAGGCCATATAGCGGGAATGAGCAGTTCTTC. The encoded protein is CSASRPRVSRPYSGNEQFF.

This clonotype was seen a few times. The V gene is TRBV6-5, the J gene TRBJ2-1, with 10 bases lining up with TRBD2. The V gene end was trimmed by 6 bases and the J gene end by 12 bases; junction bases not matched to a gene: 14. CDR3 length: 15 amino acids. CDR1 MNHEY and CDR2 SVGAGI come from the germline V gene. This CDR3 is CASRESGRAPKWQFF. CDR3 sequence (DNA): TGTGCCAGCAGGGAAAGCGGGAGGGCGCCCAAATGGCAGTTCTTC.

The V and J genes are TRBV5-6 and TRBJ2-1; TRBD2 is a possible D gene (5 bases). Germline CDR1 reads SGHDT; CDR2 reads YYEEEE. Trimming took off 0 bases at V and 7 bases at J, with 11 bases between the two ends. The CDR3 has 14 residues. This CDR3 reads CASSLGTSANEQFF. The CDR3 region has the DNA TGTGCCAGCAGCTTGGGGACTTCCGCTAATGAGCAGTTCTTC. Full variable domain (outside the CDR3, taken from reference TRBV5-6 and TRBJ2-1): DAGVTQSPTHLIKTRGQQVTLRCSPKSGHDTVSWYQQALGQGPQFIFQYYEEEERQRGNFPDRFSGHQFPNYSSELNVNALLLGDSALYLCASSLGTSANEQFFGPGTRLTVL.